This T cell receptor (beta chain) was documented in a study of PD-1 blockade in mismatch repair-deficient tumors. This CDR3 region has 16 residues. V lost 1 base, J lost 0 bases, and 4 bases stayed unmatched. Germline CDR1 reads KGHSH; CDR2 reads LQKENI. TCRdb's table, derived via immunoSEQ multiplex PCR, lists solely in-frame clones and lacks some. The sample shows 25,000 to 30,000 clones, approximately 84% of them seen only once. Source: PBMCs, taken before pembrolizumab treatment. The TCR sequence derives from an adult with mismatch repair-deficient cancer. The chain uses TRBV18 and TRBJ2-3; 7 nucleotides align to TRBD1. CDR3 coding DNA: TGTGCCAGCTCACCACAGGGGGCGTCTAGCACAGATACGCAGTATTTT. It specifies CASSPQGASSTDTQYF.